The T cell receptor (beta chain) under discussion was sequenced for a study of CD8 T cells in Susac syndrome. Random hexamers were used to reverse transcribe the RNA input (about 0.5 to 1 ug). TCRdb reprocessed the immunoSEQ multiplex PCR reads with MiXCR, giving one entry per CDR3 protein. The sample records approximately 190,000 distinct CDR3 sequences, 95% being singletons. From blood CD8+ and CD4+ T cells, the TCR beta chain was sequenced. Sequenced: CD8+ T cells from PBMCs. The TCR originated in a human donor with Susac syndrome.

CDR3 nucleotide sequence: TGTGCCAGCAGCCCGGGACTGGAAACCGGGGAGCTGTTTTTT. Its protein product is CASSPGLETGELFF. The V call is TRBV6-5, the J call TRBJ2-2; D might be TRBD2 (6 bases). CDR1 and CDR2 (germline): MNHEY, SVGAGI. The CDR3 has 14 residues. The V end lost 6 bases, the J end lost 5 bases, and 13 bases lay between the germline ends.